Listed below are T cell receptor beta chains from one sample, sequenced in a study of radiotherapy plus CTLA-4 blockade in lung cancer. Produced via immunoSEQ multiplex PCR; TCRdb's table is partial and in-frame only. The sample has about 35,000 clones; around 83% are singletons. Specimen: peripheral blood, collected from a patient treated with radiotherapy plus ipilimumab. Receptor source: a human donor with non-small cell lung cancer who had stable disease on radiotherapy plus ipilimumab. CDR3s include the opening cysteine and the closing phenylalanine or tryptophan. Fields, in order: clone size, D gene, V gene, J gene, CDR3 protein, CDR3 DNA. D genes are given only for firm matches. Not every row has a clone size; where given, it reads once, few, many or a size class.

-	TRBD2	TRBV7-8	TRBJ2-7	CASSLESSGPTYEQYF	TGTGCCAGCAGCTTAGAGTCTAGCGGGCCAACCTACGAGCAGTACTTC
-	TRBD2	TRBV28	TRBJ2-3	CASSSHLTSGSRDTQYF	TGTGCCAGCAGTTCTCATCTCACTAGCGGGAGTCGAGATACGCAGTATTTT
-	TRBD2	TRBV9	TRBJ2-3	CASSAVAGGIDTQYF	TGTGCCAGCAGCGCCGTGGCGGGAGGAATAGATACGCAGTATTTT
-	-	TRBV5-1	TRBJ2-2	CASSLARGTGELFF	TGCGCCAGCAGCTTGGCTCGGGGTACCGGGGAGCTGTTTTTT
-	TRBD1	TRBV19	TRBJ2-5	CASSRVRGQETQYF	TGTGCCAGTAGTAGAGTCAGGGGGCAAGAGACCCAGTACTTC
-	TRBD2	TRBV5-4	TRBJ2-1	CASSSQGAGANEQFF	TGTGCCAGCAGCTCCCAGGGAGCGGGGGCGAATGAGCAGTTCTTC
-	TRBD1	TRBV19	TRBJ2-5	CASSISAGGETQYF	TGTGCCAGTAGTATTAGTGCAGGGGGAGAGACCCAGTACTTC
-	TRBD1	TRBV19	TRBJ2-2	CASTPGLGQGYTGELFF	TGTGCCAGTACCCCGGGGTTAGGACAGGGATACACCGGGGAGCTGTTTTTT
-	-	TRBV6-4	TRBJ2-2	CASSHGGARGTGELFF	TGTGCCAGCAGTCATGGGGGAGCGCGGGGCACCGGGGAGCTGTTTTTT
once	TRBD1	TRBV4-2	TRBJ1-5	CASSHGQGTGNQPQHF	TGTGCCAGCAGCCACGGACAGGGAACGGGCAATCAGCCCCAGCATTTT
once	TRBD2	TRBV5-1	TRBJ2-1	CASSDSGPGTSGFNSYNEQFF	TGCGCCAGCAGCGACAGCGGACCCGGGACTAGCGGGTTCAACTCCTACAATGAGCAGTTCTTC
-	-	TRBV7-2	TRBJ2-2	CASSLEASRSTGELFF	TGTGCCAGCAGCCTAGAGGCTAGCCGGAGCACCGGGGAGCTGTTTTTT
-	TRBD2	TRBV29-1	TRBJ2-2	CSVKTSGTGELFF	TGCAGCGTCAAGACTAGCGGGACCGGGGAGCTGTTTTTT
few	TRBD1	TRBV4-1	TRBJ1-5	CASSHGQRQGGQPQHF	TGCGCCAGCAGCCATGGTCAAAGACAGGGGGGTCAGCCCCAGCATTTT
-	TRBD1	TRBV19	TRBJ2-7	CASSPRTGGDEQYF	TGTGCCAGTAGTCCCCGGACAGGGGGCGACGAGCAGTACTTC
-	TRBD1	TRBV7-9	TRBJ1-1	CASSPTGGPSNTEAFF	TGTGCCAGCAGCCCTACAGGGGGCCCTTCGAACACTGAAGCTTTCTTT
-	-	TRBV27	TRBJ2-1	CASSYVPGDQFNEQFF	TGTGCCAGCAGTTACGTACCGGGGGATCAGTTCAATGAGCAGTTCTTC
-	TRBD2	TRBV4-3	TRBJ2-3	CASSQASGRDTQYF	TGCGCCAGCAGCCAGGCTAGCGGGCGGGATACGCAGTATTTT
-	TRBD1	TRBV18	TRBJ1-1	CASSPLPFTPGQTNTEAFF	TGTGCCAGCTCACCACTACCCTTCACGCCGGGACAGACTAACACTGAAGCTTTCTTT
-	TRBD2	TRBV5-4	TRBJ2-2	CASSFQLAANTGELFF	TGTGCCAGCAGCTTCCAACTAGCGGCGAACACCGGGGAGCTGTTTTTT
-	-	TRBV5-1	TRBJ2-3	CASSLERPSTDTQYF	TGCGCCAGCAGCTTGGAGAGGCCTAGCACAGATACGCAGTATTTT
-	-	TRBV6-5	TRBJ1-2	CASSKAGPNYGYTF	TGTGCCAGCAGTAAGGCAGGGCCAAACTATGGCTACACCTTC
-	-	TRBV27	TRBJ1-2	CASRAGNYGYTF	TGTGCCAGCAGGGCGGGGAACTATGGCTACACCTTC
-	-	TRBV28	TRBJ2-1	CASRPGLLSNNEQFF	TGTGCCAGCAGACCAGGACTCCTATCAAACAATGAGCAGTTCTTC
-	-	TRBV28	TRBJ2-3	CASSLSGFSTDTQYF	TGTGCCAGCAGTTTGTCGGGGTTTAGCACAGATACGCAGTATTTT
-	-	TRBV21-1	TRBJ2-1	CASSKITGEGAYNEQFF	TGTGCCAGCAGCAAAATAACGGGGGAGGGGGCCTACAATGAGCAGTTCTTC
-	-	TRBV28	TRBJ1-1	CASSLAGSGLRGTEAFF	TGTGCCAGCAGTTTGGCTGGCTCAGGCCTCCGAGGGACTGAAGCTTTCTTT
-	TRBD1	TRBV5-4	TRBJ1-1	CASSPRAGTGGTEAFF	TGTGCCAGCAGCCCCAGGGCCGGGACAGGGGGCACCGAAGCTTTCTTT
once	-	TRBV7-2	TRBJ1-5	CASSLEYRAGNQPQHF	TGTGCCAGCAGCTTAGAATACAGGGCCGGCAATCAGCCCCAGCATTTT
-	TRBD2	TRBV18	TRBJ2-1	CASSPASGRANEQFF	TGTGCCAGCTCACCGGCTAGCGGGAGGGCTAATGAGCAGTTCTTC
-	-	TRBV20-1	TRBJ2-1	CSVISYNEQFF	TGCAGTGTAATCTCCTACAATGAGCAGTTCTTC
-	-	TRBV7-2	TRBJ2-6	CASSLLGGAGANVLTF	TGTGCCAGCAGCTTATTAGGAGGGGCTGGGGCCAACGTCCTGACTTTC
-	-	TRBV27	TRBJ2-7	CASSPSYEQYF	TGTGCCAGCAGTCCATCCTACGAGCAGTACTTC
once	TRBD1	TRBV11-2	TRBJ1-1	CASSPWGQRNTEAFF	TGTGCCAGCAGCCCATGGGGACAGCGGAACACTGAAGCTTTCTTT
-	-	TRBV7-8	TRBJ1-1	CASSPRGGRLNTEAFF	TGTGCCAGCAGCCCAAGGGGGGGCAGGTTGAACACTGAAGCTTTCTTT
few	TRBD2	TRBV2	TRBJ2-2	CASRWTSGNTGELFF	TGTGCCAGCAGGTGGACTAGCGGGAACACCGGGGAGCTGTTTTTT
-	-	TRBV15	TRBJ2-5	CATSRNQGQETQYF	TGTGCCACCAGCAGAAACCAGGGACAAGAGACCCAGTACTTC
-	-	TRBV6-5	TRBJ1-1	CASNYRARNTEAFF	TGTGCCAGCAACTACAGGGCCCGGAACACTGAAGCTTTCTTT
-	TRBD2	TRBV18	TRBJ2-4	CASSPGTSGNIQYF	TGTGCCAGCTCACCAGGGACTAGCGGGAACATTCAGTACTTC
-	TRBD2	TRBV7-2	TRBJ2-7	CASSLGGTSVNEQYF	TGTGCCAGCAGCTTAGGGGGGACTAGCGTGAACGAGCAGTACTTC
-	TRBD2	TRBV4-1	TRBJ2-3	CASSPRAVAGGSDTQYF	TGCGCCAGCAGCCCCCGGGCGGTAGCGGGAGGCTCGGATACGCAGTATTTT
-	TRBD2	TRBV5-1	TRBJ2-7	CASSHQRAGVSEQYF	TGCGCCAGCAGCCACCAAAGAGCGGGAGTGTCCGAGCAGTACTTC
medium-sized	-	TRBV21-1	TRBJ1-2	CASSKGPHGQGAEYGYTF	TGTGCCAGCAGCAAAGGGCCCCACGGGCAGGGGGCTGAGTATGGCTACACCTTC
-	TRBD1	TRBV19	TRBJ1-4	CASSKRQGVAEKLFF	TGTGCCAGTAGTAAAAGACAGGGGGTTGCTGAAAAACTGTTTTTT
-	TRBD2	TRBV5-6	TRBJ2-1	CASSGLAGGGPYNEQFF	TGTGCCAGCAGCGGATTAGCGGGAGGGGGCCCCTACAATGAGCAGTTCTTC
-	TRBD2	TRBV4-1	TRBJ2-3	CASSPGTSGLPDTQYF	TGCGCCAGCAGCCCCGGGACTAGCGGTCTGCCAGATACGCAGTATTTT
-	-	TRBV19	TRBJ2-7	CASSIDLEASYSYEQYF	TGTGCCAGTAGTATAGATCTCGAAGCCTCTTACTCCTACGAGCAGTACTTC
-	TRBD1	TRBV5-1	TRBJ1-2	CASSLTGTGHGYTF	TGCGCCAGCAGCTTGACCGGGACAGGTCATGGCTACACCTTC
-	-	TRBV5-1	TRBJ2-3	CASSLGQSADTQYF	TGCGCCAGCAGCTTGGGACAGTCCGCAGATACGCAGTATTTT
-	-	TRBV10-2	TRBJ1-5	CASSESWQGGGNQPQHF	TGCGCCAGCAGTGAGTCGTGGCAGGGAGGCGGCAATCAGCCCCAGCATTTT
-	-	TRBV7-8	TRBJ1-1	CASSLVEIKGTEAFF	TGTGCCAGCAGCTTAGTGGAGATCAAAGGCACTGAAGCTTTCTTT
-	-	TRBV10-1	TRBJ2-5	CASSRGRKEEAQYF	TGCGCCAGCAGCAGAGGCCGGAAGGAAGAGGCCCAGTACTTC
-	-	TRBV4-2	TRBJ1-2	CASSQGDNANYGYTF	TGTGCCAGCAGCCAAGGGGACAATGCTAACTATGGCTACACCTTC